This T cell receptor beta chain was identified in a study of blood T cell repertoires in COVID-19. Study-level information: Material from acute and convalescent COVID-19 was sourced from the United States, Italy and Spain.

Recruitment covered under 25 US areas and drew participants whose ages spanned about 18 to 100 years. Per the authors' pipeline: Amplifying reference gene primers gave estimates of nucleated cell counts. Only in-frame clones appear in the TCRdb table, and some are missing; sequencing was by immunoSEQ multiplex PCR. V, J and clone size were drawn from that table, and D and trimming were deduced from the DNA. This sample has some 70,000 clones, with 70% to 90% found just once. The V end lost 4 bases, the J end lost 2 bases, and 16 bases lay between the germline ends. Germline values: CDR1 SGHRS, CDR2 YFSETQ. CDR3 length: 15 residues.

This chain links TRBV5-1 with TRBJ2-7, with D tentatively TRBD1 (5 bases). The receptor was derived from a woman between 35 and 50 years old who had recovered from COVID-19. Sequencing was done on a sample of PBMCs or T cells enriched from blood (not recorded which). The CDR3 region is CASSPTPAGTYEQYF. CDR3 coding DNA: TGCGCCAGCAGCCCCACCCCGGCAGGGACCTACGAGCAGTACTTC.